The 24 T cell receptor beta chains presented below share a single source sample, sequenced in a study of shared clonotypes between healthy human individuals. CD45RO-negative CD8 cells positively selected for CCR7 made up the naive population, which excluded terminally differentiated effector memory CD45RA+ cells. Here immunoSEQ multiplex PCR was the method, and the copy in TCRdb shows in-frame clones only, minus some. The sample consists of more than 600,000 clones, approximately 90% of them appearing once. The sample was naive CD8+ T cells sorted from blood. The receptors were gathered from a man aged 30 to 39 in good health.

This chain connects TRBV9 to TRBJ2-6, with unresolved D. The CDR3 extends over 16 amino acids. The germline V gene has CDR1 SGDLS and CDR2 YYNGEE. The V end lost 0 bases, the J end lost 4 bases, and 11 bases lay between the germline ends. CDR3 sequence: CASSVVRASGANVLTF. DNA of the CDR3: TGTGCCAGCAGCGTAGTCCGTGCTTCGGGGGCCAACGTCCTGACTTTC. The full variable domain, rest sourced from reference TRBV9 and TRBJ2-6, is DSGVTQTPKHLITATGQRVTLRCSPRSGDLSVYWYQQSLDQGLQFLIQYYNGEERAKGNILERFSAQQFPDLHSELNLSSLELGDSALYFCASSVVRASGANVLTFGAGSRLTVL.

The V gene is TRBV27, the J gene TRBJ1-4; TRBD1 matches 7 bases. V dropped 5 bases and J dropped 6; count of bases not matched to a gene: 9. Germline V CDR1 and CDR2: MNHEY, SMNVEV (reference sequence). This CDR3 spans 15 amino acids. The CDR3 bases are TGTGCCAGCAGTCTATACAGGGGAGAGGATGAAAAACTGTTTTTT. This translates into CASSLYRGEDEKLFF.

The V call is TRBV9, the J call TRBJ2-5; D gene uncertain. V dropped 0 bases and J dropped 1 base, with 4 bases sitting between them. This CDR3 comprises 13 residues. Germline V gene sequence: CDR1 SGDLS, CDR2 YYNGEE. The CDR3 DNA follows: TGTGCCAGCAGCGTAGTCGGCCAAGAGACCCAGTACTTC. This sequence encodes CASSVVGQETQYF.

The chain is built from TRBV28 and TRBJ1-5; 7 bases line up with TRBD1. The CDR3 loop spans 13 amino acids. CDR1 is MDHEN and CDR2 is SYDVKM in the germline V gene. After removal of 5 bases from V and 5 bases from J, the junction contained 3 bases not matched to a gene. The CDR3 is CASSRQGDQPQHF. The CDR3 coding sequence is TGTGCCAGCAGTCGACAGGGAGATCAGCCCCAGCATTTT.

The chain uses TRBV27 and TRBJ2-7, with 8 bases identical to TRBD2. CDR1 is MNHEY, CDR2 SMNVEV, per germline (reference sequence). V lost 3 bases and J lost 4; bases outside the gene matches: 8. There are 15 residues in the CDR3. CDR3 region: CASSFSTGGFYEQYF. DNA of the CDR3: TGTGCCAGCAGTTTTTCTACGGGAGGGTTTTACGAGCAGTACTTC.

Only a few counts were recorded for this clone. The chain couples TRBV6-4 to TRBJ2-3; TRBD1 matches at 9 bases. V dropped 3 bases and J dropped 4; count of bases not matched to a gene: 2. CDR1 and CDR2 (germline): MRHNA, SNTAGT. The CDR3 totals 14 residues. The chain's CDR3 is CASSETGGPDTQYF. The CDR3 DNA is TGTGCCAGCAGTGAGACAGGGGGTCCAGATACGCAGTATTTT.

The CDR3 DNA is TGTGCCAGCAGCTTTCAGGCTAGCGGGAGACCTGATACGCAGTATTTT. Encoded protein: CASSFQASGRPDTQYF. J is TRBJ2-3 and V is TRBV7-9; 10 bases agree with TRBD2. This CDR3 region has 16 residues. From germline, CDR1 is SEHNR and CDR2 FQNEAQ (reference sequence). After removal of 3 bases from V and 6 bases from J, the junction contained 9 bases not matched to a gene.

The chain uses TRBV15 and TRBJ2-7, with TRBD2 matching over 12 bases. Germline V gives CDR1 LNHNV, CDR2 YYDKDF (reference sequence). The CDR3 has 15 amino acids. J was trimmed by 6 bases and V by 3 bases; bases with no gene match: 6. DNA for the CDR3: TGTGCCACCAGCAGTCTGACTAGCGGGAGAAGCGAGCAGTACTTC. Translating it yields CATSSLTSGRSEQYF.

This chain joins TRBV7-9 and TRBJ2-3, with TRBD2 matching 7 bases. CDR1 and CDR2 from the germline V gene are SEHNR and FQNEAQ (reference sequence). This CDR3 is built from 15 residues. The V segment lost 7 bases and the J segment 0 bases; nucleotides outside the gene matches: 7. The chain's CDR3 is CASNVVRESTDTQYF. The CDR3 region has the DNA TGTGCCAGCAATGTAGTGCGGGAGAGCACAGATACGCAGTATTTT.

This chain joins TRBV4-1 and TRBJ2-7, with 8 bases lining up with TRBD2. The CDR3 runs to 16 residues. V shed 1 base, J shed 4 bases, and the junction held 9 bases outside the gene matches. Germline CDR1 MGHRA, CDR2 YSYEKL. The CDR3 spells CASSQVLAGSRYEQYF. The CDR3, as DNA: TGCGCCAGCAGCCAAGTTTTAGCGGGATCAAGGTACGAGCAGTACTTC.

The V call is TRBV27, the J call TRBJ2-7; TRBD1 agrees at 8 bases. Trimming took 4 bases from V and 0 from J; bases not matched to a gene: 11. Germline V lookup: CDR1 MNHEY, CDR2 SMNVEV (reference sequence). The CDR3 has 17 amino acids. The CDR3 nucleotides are TGTGCCAGCAGTTCAAACCGGGACAGGTATATCTCCTACGAGCAGTACTTC. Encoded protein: CASSSNRDRYISYEQYF.

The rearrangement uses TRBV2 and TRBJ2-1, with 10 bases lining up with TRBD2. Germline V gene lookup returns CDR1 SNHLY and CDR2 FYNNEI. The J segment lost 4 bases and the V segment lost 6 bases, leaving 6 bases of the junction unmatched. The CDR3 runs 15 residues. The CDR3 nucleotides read TGTGCCAGCAGCGGAGCGGGAGGGCCTTACAATGAGCAGTTCTTC. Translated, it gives CASSGAGGPYNEQFF.

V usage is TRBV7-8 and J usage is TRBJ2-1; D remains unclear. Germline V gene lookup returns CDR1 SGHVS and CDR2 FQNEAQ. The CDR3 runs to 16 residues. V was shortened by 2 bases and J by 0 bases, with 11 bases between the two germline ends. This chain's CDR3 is CASSLSREFSYNEQFF. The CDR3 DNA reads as TGTGCCAGCAGCTTATCTCGAGAATTCTCCTACAATGAGCAGTTCTTC.

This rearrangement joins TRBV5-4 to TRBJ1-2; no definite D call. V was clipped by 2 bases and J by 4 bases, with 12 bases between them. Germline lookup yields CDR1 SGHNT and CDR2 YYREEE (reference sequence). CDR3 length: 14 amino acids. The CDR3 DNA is TGTGCCAGCAGCTTCCGAACTGGCGTCTATGGCTACACCTTC. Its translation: CASSFRTGVYGYTF.

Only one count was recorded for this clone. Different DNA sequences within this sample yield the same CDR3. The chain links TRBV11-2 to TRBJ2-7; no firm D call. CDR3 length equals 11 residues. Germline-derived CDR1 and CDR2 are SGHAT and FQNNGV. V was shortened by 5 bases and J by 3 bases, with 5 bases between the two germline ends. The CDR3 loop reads CASSPGYEQYF. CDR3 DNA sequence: TGTGCCAGCAGCCCCGGCTACGAGCAGTACTTC.

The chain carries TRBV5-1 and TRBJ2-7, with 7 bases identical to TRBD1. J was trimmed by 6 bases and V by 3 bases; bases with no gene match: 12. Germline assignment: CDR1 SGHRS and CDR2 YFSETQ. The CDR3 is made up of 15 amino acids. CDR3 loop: CASSSNRGPLTEQYF. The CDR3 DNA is TGCGCCAGCAGCTCGAACAGGGGACCCCTTACCGAGCAGTACTTC.

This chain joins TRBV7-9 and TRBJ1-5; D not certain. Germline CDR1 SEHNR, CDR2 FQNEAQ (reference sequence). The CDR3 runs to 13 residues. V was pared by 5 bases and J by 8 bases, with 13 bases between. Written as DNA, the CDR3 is TGTGCCAGCAGCCCTCCGGGATGGGAGCCCCAGCATTTT. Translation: CASSPPGWEPQHF.

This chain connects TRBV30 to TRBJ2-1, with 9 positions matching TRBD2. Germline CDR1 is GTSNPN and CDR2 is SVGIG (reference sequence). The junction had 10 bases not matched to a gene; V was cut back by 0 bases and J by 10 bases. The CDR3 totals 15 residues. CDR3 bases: TGTGCCTGGAGTGTAGCGGGAGGCCTCACTGTGGAGCAGTTCTTC. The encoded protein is CAWSVAGGLTVEQFF.

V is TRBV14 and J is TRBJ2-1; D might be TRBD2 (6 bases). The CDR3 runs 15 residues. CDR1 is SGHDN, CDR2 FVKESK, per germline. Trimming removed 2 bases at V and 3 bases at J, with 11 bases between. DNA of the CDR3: TGTGCCAGCAGCCAATTGGGGGACTTCTACAATGAGCAGTTCTTC. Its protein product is CASSQLGDFYNEQFF.

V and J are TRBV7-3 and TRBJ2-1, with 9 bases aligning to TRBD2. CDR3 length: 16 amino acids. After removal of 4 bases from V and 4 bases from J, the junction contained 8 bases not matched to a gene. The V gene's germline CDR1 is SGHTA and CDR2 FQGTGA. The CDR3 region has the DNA TGTGCCAGCAGCTCAGAGGGGACTAGCAGTTACAATGAGCAGTTCTTC. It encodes CASSSEGTSSYNEQFF.

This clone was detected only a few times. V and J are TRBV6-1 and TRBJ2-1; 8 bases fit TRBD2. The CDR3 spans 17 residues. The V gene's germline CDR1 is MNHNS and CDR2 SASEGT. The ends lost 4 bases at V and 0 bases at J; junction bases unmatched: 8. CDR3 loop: CASSGPPGGNSYNEQFF. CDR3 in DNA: TGTGCCAGCAGTGGCCCACCGGGAGGGAACTCCTACAATGAGCAGTTCTTC.

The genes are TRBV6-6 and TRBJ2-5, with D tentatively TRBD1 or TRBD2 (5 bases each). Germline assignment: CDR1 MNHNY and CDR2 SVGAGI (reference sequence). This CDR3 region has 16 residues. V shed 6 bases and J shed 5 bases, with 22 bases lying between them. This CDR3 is CASRPIPGTVEETQYF. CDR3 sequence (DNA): TGTGCCAGCAGGCCGATTCCCGGGACGGTCGAGGAGACCCAGTACTTC.

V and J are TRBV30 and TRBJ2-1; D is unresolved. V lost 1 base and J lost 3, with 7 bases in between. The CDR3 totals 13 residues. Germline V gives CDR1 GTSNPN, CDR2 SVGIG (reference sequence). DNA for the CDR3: TGTGCCTGGAGTGGATTGGGCTACAATGAGCAGTTCTTC. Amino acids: CAWSGLGYNEQFF.

CDR3: CASSLLGTLGNTIYF. The CDR3 coding sequence is TGTGCCAGCAGTTTATTAGGGACACTTGGAAACACCATATATTTT. The chain carries TRBV28 and TRBJ1-3; maybe TRBD1 (6 bases). Germline CDR1 and CDR2: MDHEN and SYDVKM. The CDR3 extends over 15 amino acids. With 1 base removed from V and 3 bases from J, the gap between germline ends came to 10 bases.